These T cell receptor beta chains were read from a single sample in a study of blood T cells in healthy people across ages. In TCRdb, the 5' RACE reads were re-called with MiXCR into one record per CDR3 protein. The sample has roughly 1,700,000 distinct CDR3 sequences, 25% to 30% seen once. Sample: blood. The receptors were sampled from a woman aged 25 to 45 in good health. Both conserved end residues are part of each CDR3. A D gene is named only where the DNA matches it firmly. Clone size is stated in some rows and not others, as once, few, many or a class when expanded.

j_call clone_size d_call v_call cdr3_aa cdr3_nt
TRBJ2-2 few NA TRBV29-1 CSVEETGGELFF TGCAGCGTTGAAGAGACGGGAGGGGAGCTGTTTTTT
TRBJ2-1 few TRBD2 TRBV29-1 CSGTGLAAFNEQFF TGCAGCGGGACCGGGCTAGCGGCTTTTAATGAGCAGTTCTTC
TRBJ1-5 few NA TRBV12-3/TRBV12-4 CANRRDNQPQHF TGTGCCAACCGCAGAGACAATCAGCCCCAGCATTTT
TRBJ2-3 many TRBD1 TRBV2 CASQKATGFADTQYF TGTGCCAGCCAAAAAGCGACAGGGTTCGCAGATACGCAGTATTTT
TRBJ2-5 NA NA TRBV24-1 CATSDVDPSETQYF TGTGCCACCAGTGATGTGGACCCCTCGGAGACCCAGTACTTC
TRBJ2-3 NA NA TRBV10-3 CAISGDDTQYF TGTGCCATCAGTGGGGATGATACGCAGTATTTT
TRBJ2-1 few NA TRBV6-2/TRBV6-3 CASSHPRRGNEQFF TGTGCCAGCAGTCACCCCCGGCGGGGCAATGAGCAGTTCTTC
TRBJ1-1 NA NA TRBV10-3 CASSIRENTEAFF TGTGCCTCCTCTATTCGGGAGAACACTGAAGCTTTCTTT
TRBJ2-7 NA NA TRBV28 CASSFGGLSYEQYF TGTGCCAGCAGTTTCGGCGGGCTATCCTACGAGCAGTACTTC
TRBJ2-3 few TRBD1 TRBV5-1 CASSLEGANTQYF TGCGCCAGCAGCTTGGAGGGGGCTAATACGCAGTATTTT
TRBJ1-2 many NA TRBV12-3/TRBV12-4 CASSFTGSYGYTF TGTGCCAGCAGCTTTACCGGGTCGTATGGCTACACCTTC
TRBJ2-3 many TRBD2 TRBV2 CASSGLADTDTQYF TGTGCCAGCTCCGGGCTAGCGGACACAGATACGCAGTATTTT
TRBJ1-4 few NA TRBV25-1 CASSPPRGTNEKLFF TGTGCCAGCAGTCCCCCCCGGGGCACTAATGAAAAACTGTTTTTT
TRBJ1-1 few NA TRBV29-1 CSVEGPFVLPEAFF TGCAGCGTTGAGGGTCCCTTCGTTTTACCTGAAGCTTTCTTT
TRBJ1-2 NA NA TRBV27 CATTRGGGNYGYTF TGTGCCACCACCCGTGGCGGAGGAAACTATGGCTACACCTTC
TRBJ2-7 NA TRBD1 TRBV18 CASSPTGDPSYEQYF TGTGCCAGCTCACCGACAGGGGACCCGTCCTACGAGCAGTACTTC
TRBJ2-7 many NA TRBV9 CASSLTDSFSYEQYF TGTGCCAGCAGCCTAACGGACAGTTTCTCCTACGAGCAGTACTTC
TRBJ2-1 NA NA TRBV13 CASSLGPPGGVSYNEQFF TGTGCCAGCAGCTTAGGGCCTCCCGGCGGAGTCTCCTACAATGAGCAGTTCTTC
TRBJ2-7 few NA TRBV9 CASSAGAGFYHEQYF TGTGCCAGCAGCGCAGGTGCAGGTTTTTACCACGAGCAGTACTTC
TRBJ2-3 many TRBD1 TRBV29-1 CSVESRTGGSTDTQYF TGCAGCGTTGAATCCCGGACAGGGGGAAGCACAGATACGCAGTATTTT
TRBJ1-2 NA TRBD1 TRBV5-6 CASSLALTGWHGYTF TGTGCCAGCAGCTTGGCCCTGACAGGGTGGCATGGCTACACCTTC
TRBJ2-1 NA NA TRBV9 CASSGGGLGYNEQFF TGTGCCAGCAGCGGAGGGGGACTCGGATACAATGAGCAGTTCTTC
TRBJ2-1 NA TRBD1 TRBV10-3 CAIRETGGKGNEQFF TGTGCCATCAGGGAGACAGGGGGAAAGGGAAATGAGCAGTTCTTC
TRBJ1-5 NA NA TRBV7-9 CASSWEGYQPQHF TGTGCCAGCAGCTGGGAGGGTTATCAGCCCCAGCATTTT
TRBJ2-7 few NA TRBV4-1 CASSQDLGTIVTQQYF TGCGCCAGCAGCCAAGATCTCGGGACAATCGTTACGCAGCAGTACTTC
TRBJ2-7 many NA TRBV13 CASRPRGGDEQYF TGTGCCAGCAGACCTAGGGGCGGTGACGAGCAGTACTTC
TRBJ2-1 NA NA TRBV29-1 CSVPGYRNEQFF TGCAGCGTTCCTGGGTATCGCAATGAGCAGTTCTTC
TRBJ2-3 NA NA TRBV12-3/TRBV12-4 CASSFGGIRTDAQYF TGTGCCAGCAGTTTCGGCGGGATCAGAACAGATGCGCAGTATTTT
TRBJ2-5 NA NA TRBV7-9 CASSLGAFAGANQETQYF TGTGCCAGCAGCTTAGGAGCGTTCGCGGGGGCCAACCAAGAGACCCAGTACTTC
TRBJ1-2 NA TRBD1 TRBV10-3 CAIRNRDRHNHGCTF TGTGCCATCAGGAACCGGGACAGGCACAACCATGGCTGCACCTTC
TRBJ2-3 NA TRBD2 TRBV7-2 CASSSPRLAGVSDTQYF TGTGCCAGCAGCTCGCCCCGGCTAGCGGGGGTATCAGATACGCAGTATTTT
TRBJ2-3 NA NA TRBV5-5 CASSLGQGKDTQYF TGTGCCAGCAGCTTGGGCCAGGGGAAAGATACGCAGTATTTT
TRBJ2-7 many NA TRBV11-2 CASRRTGFYEQYF TGTGCCAGCAGACGGACGGGCTTTTACGAGCAGTACTTC
TRBJ2-1 many NA TRBV6-1 CASSERESTYNEQFF TGTGCCAGCAGTGAACGCGAGAGTACTTACAATGAGCAGTTCTTC
TRBJ1-2 NA NA TRBV21-1 CARGDRPSVYGYTF TGTGCCAGGGGGGACAGGCCGTCGGTCTATGGCTACACCTTC
TRBJ2-4 few NA TRBV15 CATSRDSWAGAGEQYF TGTGCCACCAGCAGAGATAGTTGGGCAGGGGCGGGAGAGCAGTACTTC
TRBJ1-2 NA TRBD1 TRBV25-1 CASSAEGALYGYTF TGTGCCAGCAGTGCAGAGGGGGCCCTATATGGCTACACCTTC
TRBJ1-2 few TRBD1 TRBV5-1 CASSLGTGVGGYTF TGTGCCAGCAGTTTAGGGACAGGGGTTGGCGGCTACACCTTC
TRBJ2-2 NA NA TRBV29-1 CSVEAGEGTGELFF TGCAGCGTTGAAGCTGGTGAGGGTACCGGGGAGCTGTTTTTT
TRBJ2-6 many NA TRBV2 CASGIHPSGANVLTF TGTGCCAGCGGGATCCACCCCTCTGGGGCCAACGTCCTGACTTTC
TRBJ2-2 NA NA TRBV15 CATSMNTGELFF TGTGCCACCAGCATGAACACCGGGGAGCTGTTTTTT
TRBJ1-5 few NA TRBV6-2/TRBV6-3 CASSPKRWENQPQHF TGTGCCAGCAGTCCAAAGAGATGGGAGAATCAGCCCCAGCATTTT
TRBJ1-2 many NA TRBV20-1 CSAEVPGRYGYTF TGCAGTGCGGAGGTCCCGGGGAGGTATGGCTACACCTTC
TRBJ2-7 NA NA TRBV20-1 CSARAQGGLSYKQYF TGCAGTGCCAGAGCACAGGGGGGGCTCTCCTACAAGCAGTACTTC
TRBJ2-5 NA TRBD2 TRBV29-1 CSARRGTQETQYF TGCAGCGCCCGGCGGGGGACCCAAGAGACCCAGTACTTC
TRBJ2-1 few TRBD2 TRBV20-1 CSANTGRRGAYNEQFF TGCAGTGCCAACACAGGCAGACGGGGGGCCTACAATGAGCAGTTCTTC
TRBJ1-1 NA NA TRBV5-6 CASSLVGPGEAFF TGTGCCAGCAGCTTGGTGGGTCCCGGTGAAGCTTTCTTT
TRBJ2-7 NA NA TRBV21-1 CASSKEGRKQYF TGTGCCAGCAGCAAAGAGGGCCGGAAGCAGTACTTC
TRBJ2-5 NA NA TRBV5-1 CASSSQGSEETQYF TGCGCCAGCAGCTCACAGGGATCCGAAGAGACCCAGTACTTC
TRBJ1-5 NA TRBD1 TRBV24-1 CATRDPRQGPNQPQHF TGTGCCACCCGTGACCCAAGACAGGGCCCCAATCAGCCCCAGCATTTT
TRBJ1-2 few NA TRBV21-1 CASSKKSEGYGYTF TGTGCCAGCAGCAAAAAGAGTGAGGGCTATGGCTACACCTTC
TRBJ2-7 many NA TRBV12-3/TRBV12-4 CASSLGAVRYEQYF TGTGCCAGCAGTTTGGGGGCGGTCCGCTACGAGCAGTACTTC
TRBJ2-7 many NA TRBV6-5 CASIGTQPPYEQYF TGTGCCAGCATCGGGACCCAACCTCCCTACGAGCAGTACTTC
TRBJ2-1 few NA TRBV19 CASSIRDSGADEQFF TGTGCCAGTAGTATCCGGGACTCAGGGGCCGATGAGCAGTTCTTC
TRBJ1-6 NA NA TRBV20-1 CSARGPSGSSPLHF TGCAGTGCTAGAGGGCCATCCGGCAGTTCACCCCTCCACTTT
TRBJ1-1 few NA TRBV6-5 CASSYSSQTRNTEAFF TGTGCCAGCAGTTACAGCAGCCAGACCAGGAACACTGAAGCTTTCTTT
TRBJ2-7 many NA TRBV10-3 CAISRTDSYEQYF TGTGCCATCAGCAGGACTGACTCCTACGAGCAGTACTTC
TRBJ1-6 few NA TRBV20-1 CSAREIRGFSYNSPLHF TGCAGTGCTAGAGAGATAAGGGGGTTCTCCTATAATTCACCCCTCCACTTT
TRBJ2-1 NA TRBD2 TRBV20-1 CSARPLRLAGVNEQFF TGCAGTGCTAGACCCCTAAGGCTAGCGGGGGTGAATGAGCAGTTCTTC
TRBJ1-4 few TRBD1 TRBV3-1 CASSRDPQGADEKLFF TGTGCCAGCAGCCGGGACCCACAGGGGGCCGATGAAAAACTGTTTTTT